What follows is one T cell receptor (beta chain) and its context. The target of this receptor is not known. Per-nucleotide qualities are absent, and no much larger clonotype sits a single base away. The germline V gene (reference sequence) provides CDR1 LNHNV and CDR2 YYDKDF. The CDR3 contains 16 residues, cysteine and phenylalanine counted. Only the CDR3 DNA stays, 48 bases, in frame from base 1. V loses 1 base, J loses 0 bases, and the germline ends lie 9 bases apart. The data belong to a study of T cell changes during pregnancy in multiple sclerosis (dated by TCRdb to about 2019). About the investigation overall: Changes in the T cell repertoire over the course of pregnancy were examined in this study in women with multiple sclerosis.

Library preparation employed the immunoSEQ multiplex PCR assay. Entries here come from immuneACCESS through TCRdb and include only in-frame sequences with V and J called. Some clones fail to appear in such tables; in the studies checked, an unresolved V gene covers under half of the shortfall, and the cause of the remainder is unknown. The sample table holds fewer than 50,000 clones, of which approximately 95% were seen once. Around 0.3% of the sample rests with the top ten. The sample here was CD4+ T cells from peripheral blood mononuclear cells, taken in the third trimester of pregnancy. This TCR was sampled from a female donor with multiple sclerosis, enrolled in a pregnancy study. Recombination joined TRBV15 with TRBJ2-2; a weak D assignment points to TRBD1 (7 bases agree). The DNA is TGTGCCACCAGCAGAGGCGGGACAGCGAACACCGGGGAGCTGTTTTTT. The translation is CATSRGGTANTGELFF.